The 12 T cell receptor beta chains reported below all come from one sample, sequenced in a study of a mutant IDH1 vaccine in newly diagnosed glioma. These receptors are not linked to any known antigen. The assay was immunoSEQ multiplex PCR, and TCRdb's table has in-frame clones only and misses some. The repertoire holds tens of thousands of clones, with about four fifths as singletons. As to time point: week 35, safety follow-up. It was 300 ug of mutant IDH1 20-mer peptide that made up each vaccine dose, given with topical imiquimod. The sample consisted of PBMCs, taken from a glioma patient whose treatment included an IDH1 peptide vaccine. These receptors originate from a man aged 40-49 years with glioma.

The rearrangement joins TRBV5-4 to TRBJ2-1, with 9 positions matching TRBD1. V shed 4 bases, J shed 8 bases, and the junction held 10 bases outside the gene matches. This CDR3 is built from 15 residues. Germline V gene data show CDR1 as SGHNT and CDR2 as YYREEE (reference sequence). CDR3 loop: CASSTPGQGYHEQFF. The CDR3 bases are TGTGCCAGCAGCACACCGGGACAGGGTTACCATGAGCAGTTCTTC.

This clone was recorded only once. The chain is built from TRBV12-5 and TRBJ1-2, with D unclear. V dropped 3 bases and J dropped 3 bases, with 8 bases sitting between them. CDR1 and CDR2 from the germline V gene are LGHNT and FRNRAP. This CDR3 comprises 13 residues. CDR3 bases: TGTGCTAGTGGTTTTTCGGGGTACTATGGCTACACCTTC. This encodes CASGFSGYYGYTF. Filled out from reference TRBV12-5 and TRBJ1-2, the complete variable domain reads DARVTQTPRHKVTEMGQEVTMRCQPILGHNTVFWYRQTMMQGLELLAYFRNRAPLDDSGMPKDRFSAEMPDATLATLKIQPSEPRDSAVYFCASGFSGYYGYTFGSGTRLTVV.

This CDR3 reads CACLTGGYTF. The CDR3 DNA sequence: TGTGCCTGTCTGACCGGTGGCTACACCTTC. The J gene is TRBJ1-2, the V gene TRBV30; no clear D gene. The CDR3 consists of 10 residues. Trimming removed 6 bases at V and 7 bases at J, with 9 bases between. Germline CDR1 is GTSNPN and CDR2 is SVGIG (reference sequence). Variable domain in full (rest from reference TRBV30 and TRBJ1-2): SQTIHQWPATLVQPVGSPLSLECTVEGTSNPNLYWYRQAAGRGLQLLFYSVGIGQISSEVPQNLSASRPQDRQFILSSKKLLLSDSGFYLCACLTGGYTFGSGTRLTVV.

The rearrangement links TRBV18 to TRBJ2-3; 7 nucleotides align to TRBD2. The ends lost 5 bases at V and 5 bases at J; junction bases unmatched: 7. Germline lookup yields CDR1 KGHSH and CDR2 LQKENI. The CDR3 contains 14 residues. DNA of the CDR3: TGTGCCAGCTCAGCCGGGACTATCAAAGATACGCAGTATTTT. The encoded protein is CASSAGTIKDTQYF. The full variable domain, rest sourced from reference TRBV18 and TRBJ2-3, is NAGVMQNPRHLVRRRGQEARLRCSPMKGHSHVYWYRQLPEEGLKFMVYLQKENIIDESGMPKERFSAEFPKEGPSILRIQQVVRGDSAAYFCASSAGTIKDTQYFGPGTRLTVL.

The CDR3 is CASGGDLSGANVLTF. The CDR3 coding sequence is TGTGCCAGCGGAGGGGACCTCTCTGGGGCCAACGTCCTGACTTTC. The chain links TRBV19 to TRBJ2-6; TRBD2 might be the D (6 bases). The CDR3 extends over 15 amino acids. V lost 9 bases to trimming and J lost 0 bases, with 12 bases between them. Looked up from germline, CDR1 is LNHDA and CDR2 is SQIVND (reference sequence).

The CDR3 loop is CASSLAGATANEKLFF. CDR3 bases: TGTGCCAGCAGCTTAGCCGGGGCGACGGCTAATGAAAAACTGTTTTTT. This chain links TRBV7-6 with TRBJ1-4; a possible D gene is TRBD1 (5 bases). There are 16 residues in the CDR3. The germline V gene has CDR1 SGHVS and CDR2 FNYEAQ. V was clipped by 0 bases and J by 3 bases, with 11 bases between them.

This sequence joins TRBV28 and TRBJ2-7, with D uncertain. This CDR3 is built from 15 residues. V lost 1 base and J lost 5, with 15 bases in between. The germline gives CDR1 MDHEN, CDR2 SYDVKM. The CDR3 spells CASSLYGPAPHEQYF. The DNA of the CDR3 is TGTGCCAGCAGTTTATATGGACCCGCACCCCACGAGCAGTACTTC.

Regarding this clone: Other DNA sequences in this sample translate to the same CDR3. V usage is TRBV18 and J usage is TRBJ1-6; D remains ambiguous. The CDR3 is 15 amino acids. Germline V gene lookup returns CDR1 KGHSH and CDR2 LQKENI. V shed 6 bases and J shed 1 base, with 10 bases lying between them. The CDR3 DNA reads TGTGCCAGCTCTCCCGGAGGGTCCTATAATTCACCCCTCCACTTT. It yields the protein CASSPGGSYNSPLHF.

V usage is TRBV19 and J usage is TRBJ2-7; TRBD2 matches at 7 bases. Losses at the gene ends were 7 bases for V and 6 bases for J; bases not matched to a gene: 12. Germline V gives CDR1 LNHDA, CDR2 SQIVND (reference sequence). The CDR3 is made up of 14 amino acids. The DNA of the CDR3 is TGTGCCAGTAACTCGGGACTAACATTCAGCGAGCAGTACTTC. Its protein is CASNSGLTFSEQYF.

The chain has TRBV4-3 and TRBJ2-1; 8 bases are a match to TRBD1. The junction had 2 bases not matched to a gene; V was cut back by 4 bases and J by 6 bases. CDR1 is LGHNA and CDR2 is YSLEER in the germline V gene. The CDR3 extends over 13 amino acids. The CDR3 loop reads CASSLDRVNEQFF. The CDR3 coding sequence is TGCGCCAGCAGCCTGGACAGGGTCAATGAGCAGTTCTTC.

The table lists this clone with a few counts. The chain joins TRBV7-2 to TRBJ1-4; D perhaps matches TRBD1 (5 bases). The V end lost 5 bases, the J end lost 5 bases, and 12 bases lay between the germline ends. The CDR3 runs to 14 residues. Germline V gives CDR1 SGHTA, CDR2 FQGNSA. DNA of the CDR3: TGTGCCAGCAGCCCAAGGGGTGTAAATGAAAAACTGTTTTTT. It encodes CASSPRGVNEKLFF.

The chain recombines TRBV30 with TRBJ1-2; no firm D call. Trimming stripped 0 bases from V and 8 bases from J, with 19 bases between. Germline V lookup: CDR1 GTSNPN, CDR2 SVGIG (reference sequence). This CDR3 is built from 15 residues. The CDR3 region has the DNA TGTGCCTGGAGTGTGTCCGCGACGCCCCACGGAGGCTACACCTTC. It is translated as CAWSVSATPHGGYTF. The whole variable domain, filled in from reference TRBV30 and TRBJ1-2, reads SQTIHQWPATLVQPVGSPLSLECTVEGTSNPNLYWYRQAAGRGLQLLFYSVGIGQISSEVPQNLSASRPQDRQFILSSKKLLLSDSGFYLCAWSVSATPHGGYTFGSGTRLTVV.